Listed here are 14 T cell receptor beta chains from one sample, sequenced in a study of CD8 T cells in ankylosing spondylitis. One entry per CDR3 protein results from TCRdb running MiXCR on the 5' RACE reads. The sample carries 200,000 to 300,000 distinct CDR3 sequences, roughly 8.6% recorded once. Material: blood, either unsorted or a sorted T cell fraction (not recorded which). These receptors came from a male donor with ankylosing spondylitis or in good health (not recorded which).

The sample holds a few counts of this clonotype. V and J are TRBV7-2 and TRBJ2-7; D assignment may be TRBD1 or TRBD2 (6 bases each). CDR1 SGHTA and CDR2 FQGNSA come from the germline V gene. The ends were cut back, 1 base at V and 4 bases at J, with 14 bases in the middle. The CDR3 spans 15 residues. The CDR3 sequence is CASSLGWGAVYEQYF. The DNA for the CDR3 is TGTGCCAGCAGCTTAGGGTGGGGGGCTGTGTACGAGCAGTACTTC.

The chain recombines TRBV18 with TRBJ1-1; no definite D call. The germline V gene encodes CDR1 KGHSH and CDR2 LQKENI. The CDR3 is 14 amino acids. V dropped 2 bases and J dropped 1 base, with 8 bases sitting between them. CDR3 region: CASSPTVTNTEAFF. The CDR3 region has the DNA TGTGCCAGCTCACCAACAGTAACGAACACTGAAGCTTTCTTT. Based on the CDR3 plus reference TRBV18 and TRBJ1-1, the full variable domain is NAGVMQNPRHLVRRRGQEARLRCSPMKGHSHVYWYRQLPEEGLKFMVYLQKENIIDESGMPKERFSAEFPKEGPSILRIQQVVRGDSAAYFCASSPTVTNTEAFFGQGTRLTVV.

This clonotype was recorded at least ten times. This chain links TRBV5-6 with TRBJ2-3, with 11 bases lining up with TRBD1. V lost 0 bases to trimming and J lost 8 bases; unmatched junction nucleotides: 8. The germline gives CDR1 SGHDT, CDR2 YYEEEE. The CDR3 contains 16 residues. CDR3 sequence: CASSLDWTGGSGTQYF. The CDR3 DNA reads as TGTGCCAGCAGCTTGGACTGGACAGGGGGCTCGGGTACGCAGTATTTT.

This clonotype occurred many times. V gene TRBV9 combines with J gene TRBJ1-2; D remains ambiguous. This CDR3 is built from 14 residues. The V end was cut by 0 bases, the J end by 2 bases, with 8 bases between. Germline V gene sequence: CDR1 SGDLS, CDR2 YYNGEE. The CDR3 DNA sequence: TGTGCCAGCAGCGTAGCGGGTCCCAACTATGGCTACACCTTC. Translated: CASSVAGPNYGYTF.

In the case of this clonotype: Since a much larger clone is just one base distant, this may be a read error. V and J are TRBV12-3 or TRBV12-4 and TRBJ2-1; D is perhaps TRBD1 (5 bases). The CDR3 runs to 12 residues. CDR3 coding DNA: TGTGCCAGCAGCCTTACAGGAGACGAGCAGCTCTTC. Protein product: CASSLTGDEQLF.

In its sample, this clonotype was seen many times. The chain is built from TRBV5-1 and TRBJ2-1, with D possibly called TRBD1 or TRBD2 (5 bases each). Germline V gene lookup returns CDR1 SGHRS and CDR2 YFSETQ. The CDR3 extends over 13 amino acids. V gave up 0 bases and J gave up 10 bases, with 11 bases separating them. The CDR3 region is CASSLAAEGEQFF. Here the CDR3 DNA reads TGCGCCAGCAGCTTGGCCGCCGAGGGGGAGCAGTTCTTC.

Only a few counts were recorded for this clonotype. The chain recombines TRBV18 with TRBJ2-3; 8 bases match TRBD1. The CDR3 totals 16 residues. The V gene end was trimmed by 0 bases and the J gene end by 5 bases; junction bases not matched to a gene: 7. Germline-derived CDR1 and CDR2 are KGHSH and LQKENI. This CDR3 reads CASSPPNPGGIDTQYF. The DNA of the CDR3 is TGTGCCAGCTCACCACCGAATCCAGGGGGCATAGATACGCAGTATTTT.

In this sample, this clonotype turned up many times. The J gene is TRBJ2-1, the V gene TRBV7-2; D is ambiguous. Germline CDR1 SGHTA, CDR2 FQGNSA. The CDR3 is 13 residues long. V shed 1 base and J shed 6 bases, with 7 bases lying between them. The CDR3 bases are TGTGCCAGCAGCTTAGTTTGGTCCAATGAGCAGTTCTTC. As protein: CASSLVWSNEQFF.

This clonotype showed up many times. V and J are TRBV20-1 and TRBJ2-1; TRBD1 agrees at 7 bases. The CDR3 spans 14 residues. Per the germline V gene, CDR1 is DFQATT and CDR2 is SNEGSKA (reference sequence). V shed 0 bases and J 9 bases; nucleotides not matched to a gene: 8. As DNA, the CDR3 is TGCAGTGCTAGAGACAGTAGGGGGCCGGGTGAGCAGTTCTTC. Amino acids: CSARDSRGPGEQFF.

This clonotype was counted at least ten times. The chain recombines TRBV20-1 with TRBJ2-1; D ambiguous. Germline V gene sequence: CDR1 DFQATT, CDR2 SNEGSKA (reference sequence). The CDR3 length is 12 residues. Trimming took 2 bases from V and 4 from J, leaving 6 bases between them. CDR3 in amino acids: CSARTTYNEQFF. The DNA of the CDR3 is TGCAGTGCTAGAACCACTTACAATGAGCAGTTCTTC.

This clonotype appeared many times. The rearrangement links TRBV12-3 or TRBV12-4 to TRBJ2-1; TRBD1 agrees at 10 bases. Trimming cost V 1 base and J 12 bases; bases outside gene matches: 0. There are 12 residues in the CDR3. This CDR3 is CASSLGDRGQFF. The CDR3 coding sequence is TGTGCCAGCAGTTTAGGGGACAGGGGGCAGTTCTTC.

In regard to this clonotype: This could be a read error, since a much larger clone is one nucleotide away. Lacking the conserved final phenylalanine or tryptophan, this CDR3 likely reflects a read error. This chain uses TRBV6-5 with TRBJ1-1; D gene ambiguous. The germline V gene has CDR1 MNHEY and CDR2 SVGAGI. V was shortened by 0 bases and J by 1 base, with 6 bases between the two germline ends. The CDR3 loop spans 14 amino acids. In DNA form, the CDR3 reads TGTGCCAGCAGTTACTCACAAGCGAACACTGAAGCTTTCTCT. It specifies CASSYSQANTEAFS.

This clonotype was observed a few times. This chain links TRBV20-1 with TRBJ2-5; 7 bases line up with TRBD2. The CDR3 has 16 amino acids. The V and J ends lost 1 base and 7 bases, in that order; junction bases with no gene match: 15. Germline CDR1 is DFQATT and CDR2 is SNEGSKA (reference sequence). The chain's CDR3 is CSARARTSPGIGTQYF. Written as DNA, the CDR3 is TGCAGTGCTAGAGCCAGGACTAGTCCTGGCATAGGGACCCAGTACTTC.

At least ten counts were recorded for this clonotype. The CDR3 DNA reads as TGTGCCAGCAGCCTTGGGGCCACTGAAGCTTTCTTT. It is translated as CASSLGATEAFF. The chain employs TRBV7-2 and TRBJ1-1, with D perhaps TRBD1 (5 bases). The CDR3 is 12 amino acids. CDR1 and CDR2 (germline): SGHTA, FQGNSA. V dropped 5 bases and J dropped 4 bases, with 8 bases sitting between them.